This TCR beta chain was obtained from a study of a mutant IDH1 vaccine in newly diagnosed glioma. Study-level information: During weeks 1, 3, 5, 7, 11, 15, 19 and 23, patients received eight vaccinations. Treated patients had a mean age of 40.4 years and a sex split that was around 62% male and 37.5% female. Study-level results: Overall, approximately 93% of patients had vaccine-induced immune responses.

For this clone: Its antigen is not identified.

Sequenced by immunoSEQ multiplex PCR; TCRdb stores in-frame clones only, minus some. This sample carries 20,000 to 25,000 clones, 65% to 80% of them seen once, and the ten largest clones take 6.5% to 9%. Time point indicated: week 11, during vaccination. Vaccine doses each comprised 300 ug of mutant IDH1 20-mer peptide, with topical imiquimod. Trimming stripped 9 bases from V and 3 bases from J, with 15 bases between. CDR3 size: 14 residues. The germline V gene has CDR1 PRHDT and CDR2 FYEKMQ (reference sequence). This TCR derives from a man aged 40-49 years with glioma. The starting material was PBMCs, obtained from a glioma patient whose treatment included an IDH1 peptide vaccine. This sequence joins TRBV13 and TRBJ2-1, with D hard to call. CDR3 DNA: TGTGCCAGTGCCCTTAACACAGTCTACAATGAGCAGTTCTTC. Its protein product is CASALNTVYNEQFF. The whole variable domain, remainder taken from reference TRBV13 and TRBJ2-1, is AAGVIQSPRHLIKEKRETATLKCYPIPRHDTVYWYQQGPGQDPQFLISFYEKMQSDKGSIPDRFSAQQFSDYHSELNMSSLELGDSALYFCASALNTVYNEQFFGPGTRLTVL.